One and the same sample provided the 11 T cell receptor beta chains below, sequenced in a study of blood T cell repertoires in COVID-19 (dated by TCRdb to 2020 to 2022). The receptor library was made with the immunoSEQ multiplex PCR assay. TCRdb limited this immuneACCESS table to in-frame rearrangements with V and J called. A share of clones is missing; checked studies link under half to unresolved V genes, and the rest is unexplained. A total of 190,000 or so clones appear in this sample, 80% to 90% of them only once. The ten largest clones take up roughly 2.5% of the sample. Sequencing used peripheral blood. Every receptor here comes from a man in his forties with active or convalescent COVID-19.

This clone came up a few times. CDR3 residues: CASSLEENTEAFF. CDR3 bases: TGTGCCAGCAGCTTGGAGGAGAACACTGAAGCTTTCTTT. J is TRBJ1-1 and V is TRBV6-5; D call uncertain. The ends were cut back, 6 bases at V and 1 base at J, with 9 bases in the middle. CDR3 size: 13 residues. The germline V gene encodes CDR1 MNHEY and CDR2 SVGAGI.

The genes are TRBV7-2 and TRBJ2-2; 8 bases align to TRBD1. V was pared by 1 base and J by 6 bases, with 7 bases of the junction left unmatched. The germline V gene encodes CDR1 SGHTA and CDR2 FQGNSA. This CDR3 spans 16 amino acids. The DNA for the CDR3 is TGTGCCAGCAGCTTAGGACGACAGGGGAAATCCGGGGAGCTGTTTTTT. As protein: CASSLGRQGKSGELFF.

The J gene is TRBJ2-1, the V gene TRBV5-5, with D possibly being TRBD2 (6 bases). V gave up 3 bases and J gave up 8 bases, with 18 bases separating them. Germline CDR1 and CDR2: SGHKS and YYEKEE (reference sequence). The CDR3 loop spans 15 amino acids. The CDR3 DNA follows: TGTGCCAGCAGCTCTCTGACTAGTGGGGGATATGAGCAGTTCTTC. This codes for CASSSLTSGGYEQFF.

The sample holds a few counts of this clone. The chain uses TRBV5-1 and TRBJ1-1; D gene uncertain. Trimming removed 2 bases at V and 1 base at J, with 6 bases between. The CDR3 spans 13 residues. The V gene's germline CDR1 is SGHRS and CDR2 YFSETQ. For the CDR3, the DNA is TGCGCCAGCAGCTTCAAACAGAACACTGAAGCTTTCTTT. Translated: CASSFKQNTEAFF.

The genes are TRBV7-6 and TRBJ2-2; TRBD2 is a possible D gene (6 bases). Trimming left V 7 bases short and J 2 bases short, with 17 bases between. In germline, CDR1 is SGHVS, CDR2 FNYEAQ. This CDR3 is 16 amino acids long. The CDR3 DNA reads TGTGCCAGCACCCCAAGGGACTGGAGTAACACCGGGGAGCTGTTTTTT. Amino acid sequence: CASTPRDWSNTGELFF. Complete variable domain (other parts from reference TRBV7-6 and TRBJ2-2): GAGVSQSPRYKVTKRGQDVALRCDPISGHVSLYWYRQALGQGPEFLTYFNYEAQQDKSGLPNDRFSAERPEGSISTLTIQRTEQRDSAMYRCASTPRDWSNTGELFFGEGSRLTVL.

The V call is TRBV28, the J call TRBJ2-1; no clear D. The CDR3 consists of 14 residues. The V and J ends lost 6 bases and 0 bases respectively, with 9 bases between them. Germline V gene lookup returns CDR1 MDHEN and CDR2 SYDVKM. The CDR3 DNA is TGTGCCAGCAGAACACCCAACTCCTACAATGAGCAGTTCTTC. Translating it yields CASRTPNSYNEQFF. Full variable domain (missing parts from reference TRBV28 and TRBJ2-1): DVKVTQSSRYLVKRTGEKVFLECVQDMDHENMFWYRQDPGLGLRLIYFSYDVKMKEKGDIPEGYSVSREKKERFSLILESASTNQTSMYLCASRTPNSYNEQFFGPGTRLTVL.

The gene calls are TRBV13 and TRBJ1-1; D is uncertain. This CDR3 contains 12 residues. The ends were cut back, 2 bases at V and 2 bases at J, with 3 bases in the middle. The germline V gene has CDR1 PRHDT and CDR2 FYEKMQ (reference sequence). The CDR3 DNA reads TGTGCCAGCAGCTTAACTAACACTGAAGCTTTCTTT. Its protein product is CASSLTNTEAFF.

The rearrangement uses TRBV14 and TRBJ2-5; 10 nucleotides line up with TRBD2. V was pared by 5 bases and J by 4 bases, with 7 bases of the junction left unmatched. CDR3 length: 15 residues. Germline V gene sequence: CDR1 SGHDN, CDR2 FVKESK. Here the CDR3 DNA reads TGTGCCAGCAGCGGGCTAGCGGGGGTCGGAGAGACCCAGTACTTC. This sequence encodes CASSGLAGVGETQYF.

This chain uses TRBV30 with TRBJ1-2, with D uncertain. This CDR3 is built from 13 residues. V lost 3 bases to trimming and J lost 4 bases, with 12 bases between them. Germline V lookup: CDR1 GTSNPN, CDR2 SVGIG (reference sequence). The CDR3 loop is CAWSPTEAYGYTF. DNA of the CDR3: TGTGCCTGGAGCCCCACCGAAGCCTATGGCTACACCTTC.

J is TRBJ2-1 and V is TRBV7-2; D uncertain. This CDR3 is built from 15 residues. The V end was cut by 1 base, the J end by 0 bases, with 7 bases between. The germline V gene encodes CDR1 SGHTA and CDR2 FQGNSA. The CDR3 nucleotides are TGTGCCAGCAGCTTAGGTTCGGTCTCCTACAATGAGCAGTTCTTC. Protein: CASSLGSVSYNEQFF.

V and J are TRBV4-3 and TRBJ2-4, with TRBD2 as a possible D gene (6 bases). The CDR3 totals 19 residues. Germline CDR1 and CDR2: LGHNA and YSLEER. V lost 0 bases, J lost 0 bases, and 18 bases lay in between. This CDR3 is CASSQESWTTSIAKNIQYF. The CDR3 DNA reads TGCGCCAGCAGCCAAGAAAGCTGGACTACTTCGATAGCCAAAAACATTCAGTACTTC.